What follows is one TCR beta chain and its context. The germline V gene has CDR1 SGHRS and CDR2 YFSETQ. The CDR3 runs 19 residues. V lost 0 bases and J lost 0; bases outside the gene matches: 8. Those enrolled in Seattle joined during active infection and were followed longitudinally afterward. The data were obtained in a study of blood T cell repertoires in COVID-19. Generated by immunoSEQ multiplex PCR, the TCRdb table keeps only in-frame clones and is missing some. This table has over 250,000 clones, 85% to 90% appearing once. The TCR sequence derives from a woman aged 50 to 60 with COVID-19, enrolled during active disease. The source material was peripheral blood. This chain uses TRBV5-1 with TRBJ2-1, with 11 bases matching TRBD2. For the CDR3, the DNA is TGCGCCAGCAGCTTGGTGAGACTAGCGGGGCCGAGCTCCTACAATGAGCAGTTCTTC. Its translation: CASSLVRLAGPSSYNEQFF.